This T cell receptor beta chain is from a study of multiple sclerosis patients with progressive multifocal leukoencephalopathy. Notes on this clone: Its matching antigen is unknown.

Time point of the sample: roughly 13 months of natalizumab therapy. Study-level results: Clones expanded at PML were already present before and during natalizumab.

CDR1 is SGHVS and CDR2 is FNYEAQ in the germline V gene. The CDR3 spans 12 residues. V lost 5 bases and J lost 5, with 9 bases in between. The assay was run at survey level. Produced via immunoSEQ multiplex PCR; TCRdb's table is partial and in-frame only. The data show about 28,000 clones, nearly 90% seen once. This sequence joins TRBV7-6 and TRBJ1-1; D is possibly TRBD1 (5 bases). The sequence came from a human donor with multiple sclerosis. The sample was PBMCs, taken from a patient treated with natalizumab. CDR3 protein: CASSQGGTEAFF. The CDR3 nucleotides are TGTGCCAGCAGCCAGGGAGGGACTGAAGCTTTCTTT.